This T cell receptor beta chain was obtained from a study of metastatic and nonmetastatic thyroid tumors. Across the whole study: Thyroid patients, malignant and benign, had repertoires compared across blood and tumor or nodule tissue.

This clone was detected only a few times. As yet, its antigen is unknown. Other DNA sequences within the sample encode an identical CDR3. With MiXCR, TCRdb called clones anew from the PCR reads. The data show about 32,000 clones, roughly 6.8% seen once. Findings and caveats of the study: The reported finding was significantly higher TCR beta diversity in malignant thyroid tumors relative to benign nodules, in blood and tumor.

No treatment of any kind had been given to any patient before thyroid surgery. The CDR3 consists of 22 residues. V dropped 3 bases and J dropped 6 bases, with 36 bases sitting between them. From germline, CDR1 is KGHSH and CDR2 LQKENI. Sequenced material: blood. The V call is TRBV18, the J call TRBJ2-1; D possibly uses TRBD1 or TRBD2 (5 bases each). This clonotype originated in a female donor with papillary thyroid cancer or a benign thyroid nodule (not recorded which). Some clones in this sample may be carry-over from other donors' samples. In nucleotides, the CDR3 is TGTGCCAGCTCACCTGTTTTCAGATTGTCTGGGGACGAGCGCGTAGGGCGCAATGAGCAGTTCTTC. This sequence encodes CASSPVFRLSGDERVGRNEQFF.